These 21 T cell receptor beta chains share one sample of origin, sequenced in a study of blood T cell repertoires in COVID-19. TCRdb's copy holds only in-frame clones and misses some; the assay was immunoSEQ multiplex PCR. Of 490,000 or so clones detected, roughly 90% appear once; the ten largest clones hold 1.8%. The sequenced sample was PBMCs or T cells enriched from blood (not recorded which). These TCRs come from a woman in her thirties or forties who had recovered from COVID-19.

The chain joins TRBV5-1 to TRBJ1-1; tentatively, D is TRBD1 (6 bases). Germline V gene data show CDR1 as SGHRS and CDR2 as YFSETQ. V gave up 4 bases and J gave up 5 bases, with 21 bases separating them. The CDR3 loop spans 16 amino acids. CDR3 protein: CASSDQPRDTATEAFF. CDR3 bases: TGCGCCAGCAGCGATCAACCACGGGACACTGCGACTGAAGCTTTCTTT.

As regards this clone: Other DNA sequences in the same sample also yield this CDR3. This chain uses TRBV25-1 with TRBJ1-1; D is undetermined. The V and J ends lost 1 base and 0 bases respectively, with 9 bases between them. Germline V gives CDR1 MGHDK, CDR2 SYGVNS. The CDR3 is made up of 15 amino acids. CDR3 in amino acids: CASSESLGMNTEAFF. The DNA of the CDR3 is TGTGCCAGCAGTGAATCTCTAGGTATGAACACTGAAGCTTTCTTT.

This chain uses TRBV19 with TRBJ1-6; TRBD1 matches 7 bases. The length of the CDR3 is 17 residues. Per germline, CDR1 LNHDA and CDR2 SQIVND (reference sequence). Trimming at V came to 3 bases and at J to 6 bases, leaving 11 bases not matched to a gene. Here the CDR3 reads CASSMVGGTLLNSPLHF. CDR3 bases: TGTGCCAGTAGTATGGTAGGGGGCACTCTACTTAATTCACCCCTCCACTTT.

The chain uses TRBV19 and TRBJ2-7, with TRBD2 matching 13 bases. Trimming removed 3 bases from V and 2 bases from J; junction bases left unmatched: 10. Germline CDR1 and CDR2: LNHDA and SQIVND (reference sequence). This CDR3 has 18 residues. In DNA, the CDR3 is TGTGCCAGTAGTATTGGTGGACTAGCGGGAGTCGCCCCCTACGAGCAGTACTTC. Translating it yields CASSIGGLAGVAPYEQYF.

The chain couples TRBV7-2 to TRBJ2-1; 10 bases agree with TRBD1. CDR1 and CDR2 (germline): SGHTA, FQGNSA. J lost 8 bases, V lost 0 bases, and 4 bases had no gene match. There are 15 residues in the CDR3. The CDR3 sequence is CASSLAGTGAHEQFF. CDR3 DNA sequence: TGTGCCAGCAGCTTAGCCGGGACAGGGGCCCATGAGCAGTTCTTC.

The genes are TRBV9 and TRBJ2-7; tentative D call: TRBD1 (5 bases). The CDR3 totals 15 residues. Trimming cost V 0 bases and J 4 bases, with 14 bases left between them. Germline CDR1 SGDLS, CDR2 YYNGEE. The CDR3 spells CASSVDGRVYYEQYF. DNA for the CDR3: TGTGCCAGCAGCGTAGACGGCAGGGTCTATTACGAGCAGTACTTC.

Written as DNA, the CDR3 is TGTGCCAGCAGCGTAGGGGAGGACACAGATACGCAGTATTTT. Protein sequence: CASSVGEDTDTQYF. The gene calls are TRBV9 and TRBJ2-3; TRBD2 might be the D (6 bases). The CDR3 length is 14 residues. The germline V and J ends were trimmed by 0 bases and 2 bases, with 7 bases remaining between them. Germline CDR1 is SGDLS and CDR2 is YYNGEE.

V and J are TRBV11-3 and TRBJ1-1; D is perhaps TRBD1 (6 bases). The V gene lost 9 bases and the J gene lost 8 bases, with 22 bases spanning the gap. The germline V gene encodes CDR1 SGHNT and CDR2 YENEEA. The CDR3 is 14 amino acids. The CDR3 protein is CASTPRTGGAEAFF. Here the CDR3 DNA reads TGTGCCAGTACTCCCCGAACGGGGGGCGCCGAAGCTTTCTTT.

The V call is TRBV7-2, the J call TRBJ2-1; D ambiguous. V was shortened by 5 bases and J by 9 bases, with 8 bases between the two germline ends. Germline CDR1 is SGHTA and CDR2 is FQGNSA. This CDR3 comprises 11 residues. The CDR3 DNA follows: TGTGCCAGCAGCCTTAGAGGTGAGCAGTTCTTC. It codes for CASSLRGEQFF.

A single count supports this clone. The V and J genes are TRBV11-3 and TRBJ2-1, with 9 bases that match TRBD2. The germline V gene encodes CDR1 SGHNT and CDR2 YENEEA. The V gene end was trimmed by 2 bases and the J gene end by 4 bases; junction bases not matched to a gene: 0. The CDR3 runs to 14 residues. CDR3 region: CASSLTSGYNEQFF. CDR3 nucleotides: TGTGCCAGCAGCTTAACTAGCGGGTACAATGAGCAGTTCTTC.

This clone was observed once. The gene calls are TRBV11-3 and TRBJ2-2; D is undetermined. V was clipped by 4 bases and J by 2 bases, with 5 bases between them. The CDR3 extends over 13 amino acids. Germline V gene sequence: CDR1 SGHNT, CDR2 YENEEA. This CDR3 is CASSSVNTGELFF. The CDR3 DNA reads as TGTGCCAGCAGCTCCGTTAACACCGGGGAGCTGTTTTTT.

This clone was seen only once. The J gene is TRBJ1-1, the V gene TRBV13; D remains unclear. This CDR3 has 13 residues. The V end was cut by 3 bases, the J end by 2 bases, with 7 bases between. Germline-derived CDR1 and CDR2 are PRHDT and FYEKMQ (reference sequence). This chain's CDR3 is CASSFGFNTEAFF. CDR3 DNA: TGTGCCAGCAGCTTCGGTTTTAACACTGAAGCTTTCTTT.

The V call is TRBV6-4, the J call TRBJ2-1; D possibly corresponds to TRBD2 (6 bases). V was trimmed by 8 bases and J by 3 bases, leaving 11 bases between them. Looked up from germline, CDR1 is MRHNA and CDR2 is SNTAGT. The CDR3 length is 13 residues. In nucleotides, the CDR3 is TGTGCCAGCTCAAACGGGGGCTACAATGAGCAGTTCTTC. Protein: CASSNGGYNEQFF.

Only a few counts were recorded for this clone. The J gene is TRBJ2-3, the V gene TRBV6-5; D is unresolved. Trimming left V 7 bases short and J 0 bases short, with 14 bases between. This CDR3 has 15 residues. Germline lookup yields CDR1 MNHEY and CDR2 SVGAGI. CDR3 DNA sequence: TGTGCCAGCACCCAGAAGCGAACTAGCACAGATACGCAGTATTTT. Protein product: CASTQKRTSTDTQYF.

CDR3 sequence reads: CASSTGGGGSQETQYF. In nucleotides, the CDR3 is TGTGCCAGCAGCACTGGGGGGGGAGGATCCCAAGAGACCCAGTACTTC. The genes are TRBV5-4 and TRBJ2-5, with 7 bases aligning to TRBD2. With 4 bases clipped from V and 1 base from J, the junction kept 10 bases outside the gene matches. Germline CDR1 SGHNT, CDR2 YYREEE (reference sequence). The CDR3 runs 16 residues.

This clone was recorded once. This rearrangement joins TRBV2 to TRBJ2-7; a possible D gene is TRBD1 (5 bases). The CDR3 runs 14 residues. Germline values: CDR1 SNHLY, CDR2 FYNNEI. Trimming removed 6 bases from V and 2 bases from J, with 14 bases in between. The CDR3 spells CASSDLDKTYEQYF. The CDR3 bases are TGTGCCAGCAGCGACCTGGACAAAACCTACGAGCAGTACTTC. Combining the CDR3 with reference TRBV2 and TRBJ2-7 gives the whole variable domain EPEVTQTPSHQVTQMGQEVILRCVPISNHLYFYWYRQILGQKVEFLVSFYNNEISEKSEIFDDQFSVERPDGSNFTLKIRSTKLEDSAMYFCASSDLDKTYEQYFGPGTRLTVT.

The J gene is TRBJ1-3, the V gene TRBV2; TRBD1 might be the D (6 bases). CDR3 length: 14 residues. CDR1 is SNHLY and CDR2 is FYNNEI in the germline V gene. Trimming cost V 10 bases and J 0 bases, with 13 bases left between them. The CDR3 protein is CAIDTGTSGNTIYF. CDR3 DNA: TGTGCCATCGACACAGGGACCTCTGGAAACACCATATATTTT.

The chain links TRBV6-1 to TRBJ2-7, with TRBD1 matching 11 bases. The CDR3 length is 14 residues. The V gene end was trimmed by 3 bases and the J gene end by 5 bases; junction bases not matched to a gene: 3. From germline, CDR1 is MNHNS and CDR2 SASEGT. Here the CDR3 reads CASSDRDRGNEQYF. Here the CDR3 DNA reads TGTGCCAGCAGTGACCGGGACAGGGGGAACGAGCAGTACTTC.

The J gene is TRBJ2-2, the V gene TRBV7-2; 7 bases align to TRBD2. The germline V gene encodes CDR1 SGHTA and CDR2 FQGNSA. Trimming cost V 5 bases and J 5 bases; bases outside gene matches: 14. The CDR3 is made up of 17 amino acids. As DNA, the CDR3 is TGTGCCAGCAGCCCCCCTCGCGGGAGCTATGGGACCGGGGAGCTGTTTTTT. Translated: CASSPPRGSYGTGELFF.

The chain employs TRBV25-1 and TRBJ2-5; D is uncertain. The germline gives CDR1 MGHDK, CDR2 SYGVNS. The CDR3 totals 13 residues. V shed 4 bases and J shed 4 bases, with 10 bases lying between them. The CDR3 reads CASSVRTGETQYF. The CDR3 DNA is TGTGCCAGCAGTGTGAGAACCGGAGAGACCCAGTACTTC.

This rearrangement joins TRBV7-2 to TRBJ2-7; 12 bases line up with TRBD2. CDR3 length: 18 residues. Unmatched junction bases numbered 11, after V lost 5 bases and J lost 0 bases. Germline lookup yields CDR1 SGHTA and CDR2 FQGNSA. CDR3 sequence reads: CASSPFLTSGRSSYEQYF. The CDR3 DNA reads TGTGCCAGCAGCCCATTCCTGACTAGCGGGAGAAGCTCCTACGAGCAGTACTTC.